This TCR beta chain was captured in a study of T cells in women clearing cervical HPV infection. Whole-study findings and limits: Combining TCR richness with V gene abundances gave approximately 0.8 AUC.

The protocol was immunoSEQ multiplex PCR, while the TCRdb copy is restricted to in-frame clones and leaves out a portion. This sample's table reports 29,000 or so clones. A remark on this clone: Antigen: not known. With the read ending 3 residues before the CDR3 end, the germline J gene is used to fill in that end.

The CDR3 covers 13 residues. The germline V gene has CDR1 KGHSH and CDR2 LQKENI. With 5 bases removed from V and 5 bases from J, the gap between germline ends came to 13 bases. The material sequenced was blood buffy coat. The sequence derives from a woman between 18 and 75 years old with a cervical HPV16 infection that either progressed to CIN3+ or cleared (not recorded which). The rearrangement joins TRBV18 to TRBJ2-7; tentative D call: TRBD1 (5 bases). The CDR3 reads CASSDGRVHEQYF. Partial CDR3 DNA: TGTGCCAGCTCAGACGGCAGGGTGCACGAG.